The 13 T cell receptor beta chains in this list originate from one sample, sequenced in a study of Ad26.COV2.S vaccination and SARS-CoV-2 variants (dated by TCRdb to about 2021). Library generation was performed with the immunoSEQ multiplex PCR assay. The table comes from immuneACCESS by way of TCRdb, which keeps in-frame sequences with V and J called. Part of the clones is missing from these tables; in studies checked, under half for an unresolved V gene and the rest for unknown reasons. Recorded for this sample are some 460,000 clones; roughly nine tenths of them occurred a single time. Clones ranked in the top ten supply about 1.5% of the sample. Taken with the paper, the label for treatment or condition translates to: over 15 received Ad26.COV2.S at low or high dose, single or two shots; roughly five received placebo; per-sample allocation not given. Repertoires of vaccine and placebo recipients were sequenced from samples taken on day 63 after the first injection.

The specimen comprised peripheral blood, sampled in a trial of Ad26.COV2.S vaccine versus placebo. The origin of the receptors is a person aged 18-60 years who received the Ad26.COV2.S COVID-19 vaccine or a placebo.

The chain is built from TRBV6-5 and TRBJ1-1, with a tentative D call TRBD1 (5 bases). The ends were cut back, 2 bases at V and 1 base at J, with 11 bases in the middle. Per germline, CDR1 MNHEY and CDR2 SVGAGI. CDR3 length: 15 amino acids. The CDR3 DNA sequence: TGTGCCAGCAGTTACGGGGGGGAAGGGAACACTGAAGCTTTCTTT. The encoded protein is CASSYGGEGNTEAFF.

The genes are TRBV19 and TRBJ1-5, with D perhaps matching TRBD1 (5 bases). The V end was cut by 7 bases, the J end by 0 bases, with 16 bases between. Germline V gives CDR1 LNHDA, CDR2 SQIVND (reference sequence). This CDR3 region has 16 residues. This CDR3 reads CASTKRRQNSNQPQHF. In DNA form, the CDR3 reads TGTGCCAGTACCAAGCGGCGACAGAATAGCAATCAGCCCCAGCATTTT.

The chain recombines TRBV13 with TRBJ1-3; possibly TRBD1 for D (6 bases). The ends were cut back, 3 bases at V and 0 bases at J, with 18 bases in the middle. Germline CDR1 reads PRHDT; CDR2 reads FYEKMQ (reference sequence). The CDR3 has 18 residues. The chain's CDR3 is CASSFTSWGARSGNTIYF. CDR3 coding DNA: TGTGCCAGCAGCTTTACGTCTTGGGGGGCTCGCTCTGGAAACACCATATATTTT.

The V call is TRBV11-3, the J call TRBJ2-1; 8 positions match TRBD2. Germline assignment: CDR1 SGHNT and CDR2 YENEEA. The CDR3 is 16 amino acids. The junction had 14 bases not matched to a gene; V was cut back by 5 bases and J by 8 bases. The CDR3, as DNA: TGTGCCAGCAGCCCCCGGGAGGGGGGGTTTATGGATGAGCAGTTCTTC. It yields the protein CASSPREGGFMDEQFF.

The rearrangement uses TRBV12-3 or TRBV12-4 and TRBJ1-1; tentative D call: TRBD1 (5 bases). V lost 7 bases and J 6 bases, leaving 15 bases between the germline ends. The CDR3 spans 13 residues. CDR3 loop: CASILGGSAEAFF. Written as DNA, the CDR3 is TGTGCCAGCATCCTTGGGGGGTCGGCTGAAGCTTTCTTT.

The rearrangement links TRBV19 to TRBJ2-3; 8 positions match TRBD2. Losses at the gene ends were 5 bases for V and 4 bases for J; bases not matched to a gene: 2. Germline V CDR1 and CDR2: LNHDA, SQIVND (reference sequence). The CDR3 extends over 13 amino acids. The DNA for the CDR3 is TGTGCCAGTAGTGGAGCGGGAGCAGATACGCAGTATTTT. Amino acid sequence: CASSGAGADTQYF.

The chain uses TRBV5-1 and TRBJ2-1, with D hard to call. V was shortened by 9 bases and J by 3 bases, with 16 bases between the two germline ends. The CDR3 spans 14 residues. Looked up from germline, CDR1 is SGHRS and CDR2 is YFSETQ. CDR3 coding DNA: TGCGCCACCTCAAGCCCCAATCTCTACAATGAGCAGTTCTTC. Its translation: CATSSPNLYNEQFF.

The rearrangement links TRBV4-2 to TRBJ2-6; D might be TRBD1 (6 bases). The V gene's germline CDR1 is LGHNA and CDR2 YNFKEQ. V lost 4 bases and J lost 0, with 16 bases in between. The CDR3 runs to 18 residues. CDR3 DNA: TGTGCCAGCAGCCCACGCGGACCAGGGGCCTCTGGGGCCAACGTCCTGACTTTC. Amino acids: CASSPRGPGASGANVLTF.

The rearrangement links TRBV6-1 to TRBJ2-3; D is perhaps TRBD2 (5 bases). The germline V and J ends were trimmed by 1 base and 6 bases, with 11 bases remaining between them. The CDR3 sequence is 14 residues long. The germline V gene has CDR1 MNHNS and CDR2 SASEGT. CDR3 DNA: TGTGCCAGCAGTGAAGTAATGGGAGTGGATACGCAGTATTTT. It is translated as CASSEVMGVDTQYF.

In nucleotides, the CDR3 is TGTGCCAGCAGCCCCAGACTAGAGAGTACCGCGGTTAAGCAGTTCTTC. Its protein is CASSPRLESTAVKQFF. V is TRBV7-3 and J is TRBJ2-1; tentative D call: TRBD2 (6 bases). The germline CDR1 and CDR2 sequences are SGHTA and FQGTGA. This CDR3 is built from 16 residues. V shed 5 bases and J shed 11 bases, with 25 bases lying between them.

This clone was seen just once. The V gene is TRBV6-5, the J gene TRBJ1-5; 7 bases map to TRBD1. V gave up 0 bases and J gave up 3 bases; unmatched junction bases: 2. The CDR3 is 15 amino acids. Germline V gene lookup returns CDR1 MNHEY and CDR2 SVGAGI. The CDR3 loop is CASSYSGQHNQPQHF. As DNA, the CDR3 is TGTGCCAGCAGTTACTCGGGACAGCACAATCAGCCCCAGCATTTT.

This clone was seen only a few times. DNA of the CDR3: TGCGCCAGCAGCTTCGGGGGGACTAATGAAAAACTGTTTTTT. Its translation is CASSFGGTNEKLFF. The V and J genes are TRBV5-1 and TRBJ1-4; D possibly corresponds to TRBD1 (5 bases). The CDR3 is 14 residues long. The germline gives CDR1 SGHRS, CDR2 YFSETQ. V dropped 2 bases and J dropped 2 bases, with 7 bases sitting between them.

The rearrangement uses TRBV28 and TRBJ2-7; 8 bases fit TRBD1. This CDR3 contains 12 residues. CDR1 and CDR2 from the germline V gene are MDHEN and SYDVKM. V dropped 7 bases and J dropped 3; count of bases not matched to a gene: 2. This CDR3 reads CASNDRGYEQYF. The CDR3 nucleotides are TGTGCCAGCAACGACAGGGGCTACGAGCAGTACTTC.